A single sample is the source of the 4 T cell receptor beta chains below, sequenced in a study of T-cell memory formation after mild COVID-19. From the 5' RACE reads, TCRdb called clonotypes with MiXCR, one entry per CDR3 protein. The sample contains about 310,000 distinct CDR3 sequences, roughly 15% of which appear only once. Source material: PBMCs or a T cell subset sorted from them (not recorded which). The origin of the receptors is a man younger than 35 who had mild COVID-19 (a few samples of this study predate the infection). Cell type and time point are not known.

The chain joins TRBV10-3 to TRBJ2-7, with D tentatively TRBD2 (5 bases). CDR1 is ENHRY and CDR2 is SYGVKD in the germline V gene. This CDR3 region has 14 residues. Trimming took off 10 bases at V and 0 bases at J, with 16 bases between the two ends. In DNA, the CDR3 is TGTGCCACCGCACCTAGCCCTAGCTCCTACGAGCAGTACTTC. Its protein product is CATAPSPSSYEQYF.

A note on this clonotype: This may come from a read error, since a much larger clone is one base off. The chain links TRBV19 to TRBJ1-1, with TRBD1 matching 9 bases. CDR1 is LNHDA, CDR2 SQIVND, per germline (reference sequence). The CDR3 has 16 residues. The CDR3 loop reads CASSTLDRGLKTEAFF. CDR3 DNA sequence: TGTGCCAGTAGTACCTTGGACAGGGGCCTGAAAACTGAAGCTTTCTTT.

This clonotype was observed a few times. The chain recombines TRBV6-6 with TRBJ1-1; TRBD1 is a possible D gene (5 bases). V was trimmed by 2 bases and J by 10 bases, leaving 8 bases between them. Per the germline V gene, CDR1 is MNHNY and CDR2 is SVGAGI (reference sequence). The CDR3 has 11 amino acids. The DNA of the CDR3 is TGTGCCAGCAGTTACGGGGGTACAGCTTTCTTT. Translated, it gives CASSYGGTAFF.

The rearrangement joins TRBV27 to TRBJ2-3, with D unclear. The CDR3 spans 13 residues. Deletions cut 5 bases from V and 3 bases from J, with 9 bases between. In germline, CDR1 is MNHEY, CDR2 SMNVEV (reference sequence). For the CDR3, the DNA is TGTGCCAGCAGTAGGGTCGGGACAGATACGCAGTATTTT. Translation gives CASSRVGTDTQYF.